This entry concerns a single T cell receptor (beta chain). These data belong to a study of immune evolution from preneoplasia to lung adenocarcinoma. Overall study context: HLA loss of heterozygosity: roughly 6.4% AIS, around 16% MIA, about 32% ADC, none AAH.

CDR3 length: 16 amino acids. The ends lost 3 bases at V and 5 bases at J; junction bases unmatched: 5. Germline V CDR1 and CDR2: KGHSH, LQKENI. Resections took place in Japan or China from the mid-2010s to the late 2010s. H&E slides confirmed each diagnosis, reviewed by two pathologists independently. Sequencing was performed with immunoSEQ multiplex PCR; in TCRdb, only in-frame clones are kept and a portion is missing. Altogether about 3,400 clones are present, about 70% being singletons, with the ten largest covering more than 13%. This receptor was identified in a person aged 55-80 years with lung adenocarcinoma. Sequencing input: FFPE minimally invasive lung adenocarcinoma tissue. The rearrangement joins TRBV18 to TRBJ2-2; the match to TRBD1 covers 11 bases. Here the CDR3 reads CASSPLDRGRTGELFF. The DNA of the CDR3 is TGTGCCAGCTCACCTCTGGACAGGGGGCGGACCGGGGAGCTGTTTTTT.